This TCR beta chain was sequenced in a study of a mutant IDH1 vaccine in newly diagnosed glioma. In the study overall: Vaccines were first given 4-6 weeks after radiotherapy alone, or with temozolomide cycles.

Clones were read by immunoSEQ multiplex PCR, and TCRdb kept only the in-frame ones, dropping some. The sample consists of nearly 30,000 clones, about nine tenths of them appearing once. Remarks on this clone: Its antigen is still unknown.

Time point reported: week 5, during vaccination. Every vaccine dose comprised 300 ug of mutant IDH1 20-mer peptide plus topical imiquimod. The length of the CDR3 is 16 residues. V trimming: 6 bases; J trimming: 6 bases; junction bases outside the gene matches: 11. CDR1 is MDHEN, CDR2 SYDVKM, per germline. Study conclusions and caveats: Top-clonotype changes in peripheral T cells seemed unrelated to pseudoprogression.

The sample was peripheral blood mononuclear cells (PBMCs), taken from a glioma patient whose treatment included an IDH1 peptide vaccine. The TCR originated in a woman aged 40 to 49 with glioma. Some clones in this sample may be carry-over from other donors' samples. V usage is TRBV28 and J usage is TRBJ2-3, with 11 bases lining up with TRBD2. The CDR3 sequence is CASRSLAGGWRDTQYF. The CDR3 DNA is TGTGCCAGCAGAAGTCTAGCGGGGGGCTGGCGGGATACGCAGTATTTT. The whole variable domain, remainder taken from reference TRBV28 and TRBJ2-3, is DVKVTQSSRYLVKRTGEKVFLECVQDMDHENMFWYRQDPGLGLRLIYFSYDVKMKEKGDIPEGYSVSREKKERFSLILESASTNQTSMYLCASRSLAGGWRDTQYFGPGTRLTVL.